These 29 T cell receptor beta chains share one sample of origin, sequenced in a study of blood T cell repertoires in COVID-19. Produced via immunoSEQ multiplex PCR; TCRdb's table is partial and in-frame only. Of roughly 68,000 clones in the sample, about four fifths are singletons; the top ten hold 15%. Sequencing was carried out using peripheral blood. Receptors were obtained from a man aged 60-69 years with COVID-19, enrolled during active disease.

This chain uses TRBV28 with TRBJ2-5; 8 bases fit TRBD1. The CDR3 length is 16 residues. Germline-derived CDR1 and CDR2 are MDHEN and SYDVKM. V shed 4 bases and J 5 bases; nucleotides not matched to a gene: 12. The CDR3 here is CASSSRAGGGGETQYF. The CDR3 DNA reads TGTGCCAGCAGTTCCCGAGCAGGGGGCGGTGGGGAGACCCAGTACTTC. The full variable domain, in which reference TRBV28 and TRBJ2-5 provide the parts outside the CDR3, is DVKVTQSSRYLVKRTGEKVFLECVQDMDHENMFWYRQDPGLGLRLIYFSYDVKMKEKGDIPEGYSVSREKKERFSLILESASTNQTSMYLCASSSRAGGGGETQYFGPGTRLLVL.

The rearrangement links TRBV29-1 to TRBJ2-3, with 9 bases aligning to TRBD1. Germline CDR1 and CDR2: SQVTM and ANQGSEA. The CDR3 runs 14 residues. V lost 8 bases, J lost 4 bases, and 10 bases stayed unmatched. The CDR3 spells CSTPGQGRPDTQYF. In DNA, the CDR3 is TGCAGCACCCCGGGACAGGGAAGACCAGATACGCAGTATTTT.

The chain combines TRBV2 with TRBJ1-1; D perhaps matches TRBD1 (5 bases). In germline, CDR1 is SNHLY, CDR2 FYNNEI. V was clipped by 4 bases and J by 1 base, with 10 bases between them. The CDR3 has 14 amino acids. The CDR3: CASSGRTQNTEAFF. CDR3 coding DNA: TGTGCCAGCAGTGGCAGGACACAGAACACTGAAGCTTTCTTT.

This chain links TRBV5-1 with TRBJ1-1; D call uncertain. Per germline, CDR1 SGHRS and CDR2 YFSETQ. CDR3 length: 13 amino acids. V dropped 2 bases and J dropped 0 bases, with 5 bases sitting between them. CDR3 region: CASSFLMNTEAFF. CDR3 coding DNA: TGCGCCAGCAGCTTCTTAATGAACACTGAAGCTTTCTTT.

The V and J genes are TRBV27 and TRBJ2-5; 8 bases are a match to TRBD2. Germline lookup yields CDR1 MNHEY and CDR2 SMNVEV (reference sequence). CDR3 length: 16 amino acids. V lost 5 bases, J lost 3 bases, and 11 bases stayed unmatched. The CDR3 DNA reads TGTGCCAGCAGTCCGCTGGAGACTAGCGCCGAAGAGACCCAGTACTTC. Translating it yields CASSPLETSAEETQYF.

The chain uses TRBV4-1 and TRBJ2-3, with a weak D call TRBD2 (6 bases). CDR1 and CDR2 (germline): MGHRA, YSYEKL. V was shortened by 0 bases and J by 1 base, with 11 bases between the two germline ends. This CDR3 is 16 amino acids long. The CDR3, as DNA: TGCGCCAGCAGCCAAGATCGGCCTAGCGGCACAGATACGCAGTATTTT. It encodes CASSQDRPSGTDTQYF.

The V gene is TRBV9, the J gene TRBJ2-1; D possibly corresponds to TRBD2 (6 bases). This CDR3 contains 15 residues. Trimming stripped 6 bases from V and 2 bases from J, with 15 bases between. In germline, CDR1 is SGDLS, CDR2 YYNGEE. The CDR3 spells CASTLEGIPYNEQFF. CDR3 nucleotide sequence: TGTGCCAGCACCCTGGAGGGGATCCCCTACAATGAGCAGTTCTTC.

This clone was seen only once. J is TRBJ2-7 and V is TRBV15; D not resolved. Trimming removed 8 bases at V and 2 bases at J, with 13 bases between. CDR1 is LNHNV and CDR2 is YYDKDF in the germline V gene (reference sequence). CDR3 length: 13 residues. The CDR3 here is CATSDGRTYEQYF. The CDR3 DNA reads TGTGCCACCTCCGATGGCCGAACCTACGAGCAGTACTTC.

The chain employs TRBV6-1 and TRBJ2-2; D remains unclear. Between the trimmed V and J ends, which lost 3 bases and 6 bases, there was a span of 8 bases. Germline loops: CDR1 MNHNS, CDR2 SASEGT. CDR3 length equals 13 residues. CDR3 in DNA: TGTGCCAGCAGTGAGTTTTCCGCCGGGGAGCTGTTTTTT. Amino acid sequence: CASSEFSAGELFF.

The chain carries TRBV6-1 and TRBJ2-7, with TRBD2 as a possible D gene (5 bases). Per the germline V gene, CDR1 is MNHNS and CDR2 is SASEGT. There are 14 residues in the CDR3. The V gene lost 2 bases and the J gene lost 6 bases, with 14 bases spanning the gap. The CDR3 coding sequence is TGTGCCAGCAGTGAATGGAGGACCACGAGCGAGCAGTACTTC. Translation gives CASSEWRTTSEQYF.

The V gene is TRBV6-5, the J gene TRBJ2-2; perhaps TRBD2 as D (7 bases). Germline CDR1 reads MNHEY; CDR2 reads SVGAGI. The CDR3 has 15 amino acids. Deletions cut 7 bases from V and 4 bases from J, with 16 bases between. The CDR3 spells CASKRGGAGTGELFF. DNA of the CDR3: TGTGCCAGCAAAAGAGGGGGGGCGGGCACCGGGGAGCTGTTTTTT.

This chain links TRBV30 with TRBJ2-5; weak D call: TRBD1 (6 bases). Looked up from germline, CDR1 is GTSNPN and CDR2 is SVGIG (reference sequence). V lost 2 bases to trimming and J lost 5 bases, with 12 bases between them. There are 13 residues in the CDR3. The CDR3 sequence is CAWSQGFRETQYF. CDR3 nucleotide sequence: TGTGCCTGGAGTCAGGGGTTTCGGGAGACCCAGTACTTC. The entire variable domain, with the rest obtained from reference TRBV30 and TRBJ2-5, is as follows: SQTIHQWPATLVQPVGSPLSLECTVEGTSNPNLYWYRQAAGRGLQLLFYSVGIGQISSEVPQNLSASRPQDRQFILSSKKLLLSDSGFYLCAWSQGFRETQYFGPGTRLLVL.

This sequence joins TRBV4-1 and TRBJ2-1, with D possibly being TRBD2 (5 bases). The V gene's germline CDR1 is MGHRA and CDR2 YSYEKL. The CDR3 covers 14 residues. V was cut by 2 bases and J by 7 bases, with 12 bases left in between. CDR3 loop: CASSQPRELNEQFF. CDR3 nucleotides: TGCGCCAGCAGCCAACCTCGGGAACTTAATGAGCAGTTCTTC.

The chain carries TRBV28 and TRBJ1-2; TRBD1 might be the D (5 bases). Germline CDR1 reads MDHEN; CDR2 reads SYDVKM. The CDR3 covers 14 residues. V was trimmed by 5 bases and J by 3 bases, leaving 13 bases between them. The CDR3 region has the DNA TGTGCCAGCAGTCCCGATCAGGGTTACTATGGCTACACCTTC. It codes for CASSPDQGYYGYTF.

This chain connects TRBV5-1 to TRBJ1-4, with D perhaps TRBD1 (6 bases). This CDR3 spans 16 amino acids. Germline loops: CDR1 SGHRS, CDR2 YFSETQ. V lost 4 bases and J 0 bases, leaving 13 bases between the germline ends. The CDR3 region is CASSPGTPSTNEKLFF. In nucleotides, the CDR3 is TGCGCCAGCAGCCCTGGGACACCTTCAACTAATGAAAAACTGTTTTTT.

The genes are TRBV30 and TRBJ1-5; D is undetermined. CDR1 and CDR2 (germline): GTSNPN, SVGIG (reference sequence). The V end was cut by 2 bases, the J end by 6 bases, with 14 bases between. The CDR3 has 14 residues. CDR3 sequence reads: CAWSLGRGPQPQHF. The DNA of the CDR3 is TGTGCCTGGAGTTTGGGCCGGGGTCCTCAGCCCCAGCATTTT.

This chain connects TRBV15 to TRBJ1-2; D call uncertain. Germline-derived CDR1 and CDR2 are LNHNV and YYDKDF (reference sequence). Trimming took 1 base from V and 8 from J, leaving 17 bases between them. This CDR3 region has 15 residues. The CDR3 spells CATSRADRRLKGYTF. CDR3 DNA sequence: TGTGCCACCAGCAGAGCTGATAGGCGGTTGAAAGGCTACACCTTC.

The chain recombines TRBV2 with TRBJ2-1, with a tentative D call TRBD1 (6 bases). The CDR3 spans 13 residues. Trimming removed 6 bases at V and 6 bases at J, with 12 bases between. Germline V gene sequence: CDR1 SNHLY, CDR2 FYNNEI. This chain's CDR3 is CASRGQTGNEQFF. The CDR3 DNA sequence: TGTGCCAGCAGGGGACAAACGGGCAATGAGCAGTTCTTC.

This clone showed up just once. The chain couples TRBV28 to TRBJ2-7; 9 bases map to TRBD2. The CDR3 covers 15 residues. Germline V gene sequence: CDR1 MDHEN, CDR2 SYDVKM. Trimming took 5 bases from V and 6 from J; bases not matched to a gene: 11. The CDR3 bases are TGTGCCAGCAGTCCCCTTGAGCGGGAGGTGCGCGAGCAGTACTTC. Amino acid sequence: CASSPLEREVREQYF.

This chain uses TRBV10-2 with TRBJ2-7; D not certain. The CDR3 consists of 14 residues. The V end lost 7 bases, the J end lost 2 bases, and 15 bases lay between the germline ends. CDR1 and CDR2 from the germline V gene are WSHSY and SAAADI. DNA of the CDR3: TGCGCCAGCACCCCGTCCTCCCCGGCCTACGAGCAGTACTTC. This codes for CASTPSSPAYEQYF.

The chain couples TRBV5-1 to TRBJ2-1; 7 bases fit TRBD2. Germline trimming cut 3 bases from V and 6 bases from J; bases unmatched to any gene: 12. The CDR3 extends over 16 amino acids. Germline V lookup: CDR1 SGHRS, CDR2 YFSETQ. CDR3 DNA: TGCGCCAGCAGCTCCTCTTCTAGCGGACCTCTCAATGAGCAGTTCTTC. This encodes CASSSSSSGPLNEQFF.

The genes are TRBV20-1 and TRBJ1-5; 8 nucleotides align to TRBD1. Germline values: CDR1 DFQATT, CDR2 SNEGSKA (reference sequence). Trimming removed 3 bases from V and 0 bases from J; junction bases left unmatched: 10. The CDR3 consists of 17 residues. The CDR3 reads CSASSDRGDYSNQPQHF. CDR3 sequence (DNA): TGCAGTGCTAGTTCCGACAGGGGAGATTATAGCAATCAGCCCCAGCATTTT.

The V call is TRBV7-6, the J call TRBJ2-5, with 12 bases that match TRBD1. CDR3 length: 16 amino acids. CDR1 is SGHVS and CDR2 is FNYEAQ in the germline V gene. Trimming cost V 0 bases and J 6 bases; bases outside gene matches: 5. DNA for the CDR3: TGTGCCAGCAGCTTAGCCGGGACAGGGGGCCTGCAGACCCAGTACTTC. Its protein product is CASSLAGTGGLQTQYF. Combining the CDR3 with reference TRBV7-6 and TRBJ2-5 gives the whole variable domain GAGVSQSPRYKVTKRGQDVALRCDPISGHVSLYWYRQALGQGPEFLTYFNYEAQQDKSGLPNDRFSAERPEGSISTLTIQRTEQRDSAMYRCASSLAGTGGLQTQYFGPGTRLLVL.

The genes are TRBV5-1 and TRBJ1-2, with a weak D call TRBD1 (6 bases). V lost 3 bases, J lost 4 bases, and 10 bases lay in between. The CDR3 is made up of 13 amino acids. Germline-derived CDR1 and CDR2 are SGHRS and YFSETQ. The CDR3 region is CASSSGQSYGYTF. The DNA of the CDR3 is TGCGCCAGCAGCTCAGGACAGAGCTATGGCTACACCTTC.

The CDR3 spells CASSDTGVGQPQHF. Here the CDR3 DNA reads TGTGCCAGCAGTGACACAGGGGTCGGTCAGCCCCAGCATTTT. V gene TRBV6-1 combines with J gene TRBJ1-5; 7 nucleotides line up with TRBD1. J gave up 6 bases and V 3 bases, and 5 bases lay outside the gene matches. The CDR3 is 14 residues long. Germline-derived CDR1 and CDR2 are MNHNS and SASEGT.

The chain employs TRBV4-1 and TRBJ1-5; 10 bases match TRBD1. CDR1 is MGHRA, CDR2 YSYEKL, per germline. V shed 2 bases, J shed 5 bases, and the junction held 3 bases outside the gene matches. CDR3 size: 15 residues. CDR3 DNA sequence: TGCGCCAGCAGCCAACGGACAGGGGGGGATCAGCCCCAGCATTTT. Protein sequence: CASSQRTGGDQPQHF.

Concerning this clone: The sample carries other DNA sequences with the same CDR3. The J gene is TRBJ2-5, the V gene TRBV5-1; 13 nucleotides match TRBD2. Germline V gene lookup returns CDR1 SGHRS and CDR2 YFSETQ. The CDR3 consists of 16 residues. V lost 0 bases and J lost 2; bases outside the gene matches: 1. DNA for the CDR3: TGCGCCAGCAGCTTGGGACTAGCGGGGGGACAAGAGACCCAGTACTTC. Its protein product is CASSLGLAGGQETQYF.

The chain couples TRBV18 to TRBJ1-6, with 9 bases matching TRBD1. CDR3 size: 14 residues. Germline V gene sequence: CDR1 KGHSH, CDR2 LQKENI. With V trimmed by 6 bases and J by 9 bases, 6 bases remained unmatched. The CDR3 DNA is TGTGCCAGCTCGGCCGGGACAGGGATTTCACCCCTCCACTTT. Amino acids: CASSAGTGISPLHF.

This clone was detected a few times. The chain uses TRBV2 and TRBJ2-1; 9 bases match TRBD1. Germline lookup yields CDR1 SNHLY and CDR2 FYNNEI. The CDR3 length is 13 residues. Trimming removed 4 bases from V and 9 bases from J; junction bases left unmatched: 4. The CDR3 here is CASSGTGVGEQFF. CDR3 DNA: TGTGCCAGCAGTGGGACAGGGGTGGGTGAGCAGTTCTTC.